Reported below is one T cell receptor (beta chain). This entry belongs to a study of blood T cell repertoires in COVID-19. The data were produced by immunoSEQ multiplex PCR, yet TCRdb's version contains in-frame clones alone and is incomplete. This sample carries some 220,000 clones, just under 85% of them seen once, and the ten largest clones take about 4%. Trimming cost V 4 bases and J 7 bases; bases outside gene matches: 10. The CDR3 has 15 amino acids. Germline CDR1 and CDR2: MGHRA and YSYEKL. What was sequenced was peripheral blood. This sequence joins TRBV4-1 and TRBJ1-3, with 7 bases identical to TRBD1. This clonotype originated in a man aged 50 to 60 with acute or convalescent COVID-19. The CDR3 loop reads CASSPQQGKGNTIYF. CDR3 in DNA: TGCGCCAGCAGCCCCCAACAGGGGAAGGGTAACACCATATATTTT.